The 10 T cell receptor beta chains reported below all come from one sample, sequenced in a study of blood T cell repertoires in COVID-19. Produced via immunoSEQ multiplex PCR; TCRdb's table is partial and in-frame only. The table has about 68,000 clones, about 85% seen once. The specimen sequenced was peripheral blood. These receptor sequences come from a woman aged 45-60 years with COVID-19, enrolled during active disease.

The chain couples TRBV7-9 to TRBJ2-3; the match to TRBD2 covers 10 bases. The CDR3 loop spans 16 amino acids. CDR1 is SEHNR, CDR2 FQNEAQ, per germline (reference sequence). The trim removed 4 bases at V and 4 bases at J, leaving 8 bases unmatched. CDR3 loop: CASSSGSGRLADTQYF. For the CDR3, the DNA is TGTGCCAGCAGCTCGGGTAGCGGGAGGCTCGCAGATACGCAGTATTTT.

This chain links TRBV9 with TRBJ2-1; 7 bases line up with TRBD2. Germline V gene data show CDR1 as SGDLS and CDR2 as YYNGEE. The CDR3 has 13 amino acids. V lost 4 bases, J lost 9 bases, and 7 bases stayed unmatched. The CDR3 sequence is CASSTRDYGEQFF. The CDR3 DNA follows: TGTGCCAGCAGCACGCGGGACTACGGTGAGCAGTTCTTC.

V gene TRBV11-2 combines with J gene TRBJ2-3; D not certain. Between the trimmed V and J ends, which lost 3 bases and 3 bases, there was a span of 19 bases. The CDR3 totals 17 residues. Germline V gene lookup returns CDR1 SGHAT and CDR2 FQNNGV. The CDR3 here is CASSFSPGVLKTDTQYF. The DNA for the CDR3 is TGTGCCAGCAGCTTCAGTCCAGGTGTATTGAAAACAGATACGCAGTATTTT. Drawing the rest from reference TRBV11-2 and TRBJ2-3, the complete variable domain is EAGVAQSPRYKIIEKRQSVAFWCNPISGHATLYWYQQILGQGPKLLIQFQNNGVVDDSQLPKDRFSAERLKGVDSTLKIQPAKLEDSAVYLCASSFSPGVLKTDTQYFGPGTRLTVL.

Only a few counts were recorded for this clone. This rearrangement joins TRBV5-1 to TRBJ2-3; D call uncertain. CDR3 size: 15 residues. Germline loops: CDR1 SGHRS, CDR2 YFSETQ. The V and J ends lost 0 bases and 5 bases respectively, with 13 bases between them. The CDR3 reads CASSLAVLQVDTQYF. CDR3 DNA sequence: TGCGCCAGCAGCTTGGCCGTCTTGCAGGTAGATACGCAGTATTTT. The whole variable domain, remainder taken from reference TRBV5-1 and TRBJ2-3, is KAGVTQTPRYLIKTRGQQVTLSCSPISGHRSVSWYQQTPGQGLQFLFEYFSETQRNKGNFPGRFSGRQFSNSRSEMNVSTLELGDSALYLCASSLAVLQVDTQYFGPGTRLTVL.

This clone was observed a single time. An end of the junction does not agree with germline; a read error may underlie this. The CDR3 reads CAWSRLGVSTF. The CDR3 coding sequence is TGTGCCTGGAGTAGGCTAGGCGTCTCTACCTTT. The J gene is TRBJ2-3, the V gene TRBV30; D not resolved. This CDR3 region has 11 residues. Germline CDR1 and CDR2: GTSNPN and SVGIG (reference sequence).

The V gene is TRBV30, the J gene TRBJ1-2; 9 nucleotides align to TRBD1. The CDR3 consists of 13 residues. J was trimmed by 6 bases and V by 3 bases; bases with no gene match: 5. Germline V lookup: CDR1 GTSNPN, CDR2 SVGIG (reference sequence). In nucleotides, the CDR3 is TGTGCCTGGAGACAACAGGGGGCAAATGGCTACACCTTC. It codes for CAWRQQGANGYTF.

The genes are TRBV10-1 and TRBJ2-7; D gene unclear. Per the germline V gene, CDR1 is WNHNN and CDR2 is SYGVQD (reference sequence). There are 12 residues in the CDR3. V gave up 7 bases and J gave up 4 bases, with 11 bases separating them. The CDR3 is CASTGQPYEQYF. The CDR3 bases are TGCGCCAGCACAGGCCAACCTTACGAGCAGTACTTC.

The V gene is TRBV7-3, the J gene TRBJ2-3, with D perhaps TRBD2 (6 bases). The ends were cut back, 6 bases at V and 3 bases at J, with 10 bases in the middle. Germline assignment: CDR1 SGHTA and CDR2 FQGTGA. This CDR3 has 13 residues. The CDR3 DNA sequence: TGTGCCAGCAGGGGGGACTCTACAGATACGCAGTATTTT. Residues: CASRGDSTDTQYF.

This clone was found once. The chain employs TRBV5-1 and TRBJ2-3; 9 bases are shared with TRBD1. CDR1 SGHRS and CDR2 YFSETQ come from the germline V gene. V trimming: 1 base; J trimming: 2 bases; junction bases outside the gene matches: 5. CDR3 length: 16 amino acids. CDR3 nucleotides: TGCGCCAGCAGCTTGTACAGGGGGCTCGACACAGATACGCAGTATTTT. As protein: CASSLYRGLDTDTQYF.

The chain carries TRBV24-1 and TRBJ2-5; TRBD2 matches at 15 bases. This CDR3 contains 17 residues. Per the germline V gene, CDR1 is KGHDR and CDR2 is SFDVKD. The V segment lost 2 bases and the J segment 6 bases; nucleotides outside the gene matches: 6. The CDR3 spells CATSDSKGLAGGQTQYF. The CDR3 nucleotides read TGTGCCACCAGTGATTCGAAGGGACTAGCGGGAGGACAGACCCAGTACTTC.